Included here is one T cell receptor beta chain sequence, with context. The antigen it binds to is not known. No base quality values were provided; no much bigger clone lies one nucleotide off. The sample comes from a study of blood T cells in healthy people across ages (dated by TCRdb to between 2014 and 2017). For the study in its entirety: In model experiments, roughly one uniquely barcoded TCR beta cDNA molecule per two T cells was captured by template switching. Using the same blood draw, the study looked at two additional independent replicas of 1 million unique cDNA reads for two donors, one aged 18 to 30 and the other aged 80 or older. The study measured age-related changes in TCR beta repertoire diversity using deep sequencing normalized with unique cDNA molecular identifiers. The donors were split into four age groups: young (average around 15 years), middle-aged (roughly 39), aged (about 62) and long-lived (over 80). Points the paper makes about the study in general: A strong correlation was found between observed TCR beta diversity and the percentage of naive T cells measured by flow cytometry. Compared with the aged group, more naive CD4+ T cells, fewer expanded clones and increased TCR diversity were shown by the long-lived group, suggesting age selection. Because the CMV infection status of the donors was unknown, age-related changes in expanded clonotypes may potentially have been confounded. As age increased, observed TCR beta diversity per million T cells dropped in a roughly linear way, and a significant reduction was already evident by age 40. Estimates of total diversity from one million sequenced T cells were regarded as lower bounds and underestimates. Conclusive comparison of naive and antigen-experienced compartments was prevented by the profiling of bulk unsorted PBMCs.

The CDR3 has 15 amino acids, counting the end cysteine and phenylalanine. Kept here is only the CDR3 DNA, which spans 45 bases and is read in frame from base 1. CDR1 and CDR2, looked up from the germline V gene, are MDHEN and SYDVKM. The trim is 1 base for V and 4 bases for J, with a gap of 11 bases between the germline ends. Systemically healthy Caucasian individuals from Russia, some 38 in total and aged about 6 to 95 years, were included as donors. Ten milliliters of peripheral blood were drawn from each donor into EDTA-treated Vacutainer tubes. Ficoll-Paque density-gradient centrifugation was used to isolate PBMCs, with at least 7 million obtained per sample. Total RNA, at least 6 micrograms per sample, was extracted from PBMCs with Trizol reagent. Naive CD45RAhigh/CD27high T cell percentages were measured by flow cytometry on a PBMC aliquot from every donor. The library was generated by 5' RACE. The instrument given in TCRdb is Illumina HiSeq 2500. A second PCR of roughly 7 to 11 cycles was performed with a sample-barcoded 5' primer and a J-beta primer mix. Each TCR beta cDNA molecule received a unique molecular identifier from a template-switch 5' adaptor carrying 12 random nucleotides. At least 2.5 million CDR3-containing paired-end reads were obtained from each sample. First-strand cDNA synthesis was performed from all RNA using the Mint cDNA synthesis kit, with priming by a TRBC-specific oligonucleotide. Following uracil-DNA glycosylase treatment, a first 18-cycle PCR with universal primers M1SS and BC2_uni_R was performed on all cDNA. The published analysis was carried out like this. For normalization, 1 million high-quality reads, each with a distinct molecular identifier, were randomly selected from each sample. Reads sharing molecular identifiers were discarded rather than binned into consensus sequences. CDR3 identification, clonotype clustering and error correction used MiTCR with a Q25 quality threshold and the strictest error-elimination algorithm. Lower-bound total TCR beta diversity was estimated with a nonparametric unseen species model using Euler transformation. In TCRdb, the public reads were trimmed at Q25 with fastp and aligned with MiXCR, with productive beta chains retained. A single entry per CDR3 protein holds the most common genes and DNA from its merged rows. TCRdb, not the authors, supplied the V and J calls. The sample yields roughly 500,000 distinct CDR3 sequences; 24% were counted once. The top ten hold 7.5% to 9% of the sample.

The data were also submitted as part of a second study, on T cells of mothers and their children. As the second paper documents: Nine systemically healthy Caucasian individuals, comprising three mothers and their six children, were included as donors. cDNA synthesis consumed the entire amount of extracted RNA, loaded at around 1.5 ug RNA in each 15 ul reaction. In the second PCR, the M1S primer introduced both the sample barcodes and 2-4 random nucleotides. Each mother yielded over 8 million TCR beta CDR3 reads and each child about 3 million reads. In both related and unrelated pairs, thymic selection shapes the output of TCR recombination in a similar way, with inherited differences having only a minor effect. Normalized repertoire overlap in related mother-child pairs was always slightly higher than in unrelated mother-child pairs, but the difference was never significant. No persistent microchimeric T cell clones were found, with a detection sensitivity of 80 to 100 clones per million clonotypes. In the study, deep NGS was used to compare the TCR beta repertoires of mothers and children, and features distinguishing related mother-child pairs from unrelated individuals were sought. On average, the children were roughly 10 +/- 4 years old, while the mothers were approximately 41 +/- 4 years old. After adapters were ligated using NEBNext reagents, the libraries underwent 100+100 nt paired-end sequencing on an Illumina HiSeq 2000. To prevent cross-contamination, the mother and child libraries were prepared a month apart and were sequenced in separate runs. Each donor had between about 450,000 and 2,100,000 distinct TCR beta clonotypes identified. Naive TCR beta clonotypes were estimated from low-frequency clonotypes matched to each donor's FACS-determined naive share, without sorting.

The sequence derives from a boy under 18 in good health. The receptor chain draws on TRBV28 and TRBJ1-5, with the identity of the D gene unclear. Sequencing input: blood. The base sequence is TGTGCCAGCAGTTTATTATCAGGTAGAAATCAGCCCCAGCATTTT. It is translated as CASSLLSGRNQPQHF.